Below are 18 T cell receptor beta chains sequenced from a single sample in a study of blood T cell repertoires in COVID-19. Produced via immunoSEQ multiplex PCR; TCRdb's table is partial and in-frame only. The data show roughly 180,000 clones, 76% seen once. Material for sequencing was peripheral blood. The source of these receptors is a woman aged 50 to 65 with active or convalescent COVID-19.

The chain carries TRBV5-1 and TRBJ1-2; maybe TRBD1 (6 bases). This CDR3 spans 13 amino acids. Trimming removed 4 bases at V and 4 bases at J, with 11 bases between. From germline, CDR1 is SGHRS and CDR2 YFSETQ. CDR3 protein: CASSQGYGYGYTF. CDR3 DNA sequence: TGCGCCAGCAGCCAGGGGTATGGCTATGGCTACACCTTC. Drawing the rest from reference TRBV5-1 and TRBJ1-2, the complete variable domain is KAGVTQTPRYLIKTRGQQVTLSCSPISGHRSVSWYQQTPGQGLQFLFEYFSETQRNKGNFPGRFSGRQFSNSRSEMNVSTLELGDSALYLCASSQGYGYGYTFGSGTRLTVV.

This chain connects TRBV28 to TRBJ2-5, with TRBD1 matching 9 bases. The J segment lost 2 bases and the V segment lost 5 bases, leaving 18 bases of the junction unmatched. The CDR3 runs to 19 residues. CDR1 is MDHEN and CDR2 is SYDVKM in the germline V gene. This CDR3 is CASSPPPGQGKGVQETQYF. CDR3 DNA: TGTGCCAGCAGTCCGCCCCCCGGACAGGGGAAAGGGGTTCAAGAGACCCAGTACTTC.

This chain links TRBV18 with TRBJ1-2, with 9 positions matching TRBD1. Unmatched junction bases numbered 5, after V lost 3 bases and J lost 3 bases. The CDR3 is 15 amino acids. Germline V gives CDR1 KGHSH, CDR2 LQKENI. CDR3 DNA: TGTGCCAGCTCACCCATAACAGGGGGCGACTATGGCTACACCTTC. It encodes CASSPITGGDYGYTF.

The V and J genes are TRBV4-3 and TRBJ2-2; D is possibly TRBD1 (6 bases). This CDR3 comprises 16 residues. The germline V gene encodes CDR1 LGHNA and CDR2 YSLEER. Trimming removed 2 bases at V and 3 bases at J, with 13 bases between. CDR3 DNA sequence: TGCGCCAGCAGCCAATACGACAGGACCTACACCGGGGAGCTGTTTTTT. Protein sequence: CASSQYDRTYTGELFF.

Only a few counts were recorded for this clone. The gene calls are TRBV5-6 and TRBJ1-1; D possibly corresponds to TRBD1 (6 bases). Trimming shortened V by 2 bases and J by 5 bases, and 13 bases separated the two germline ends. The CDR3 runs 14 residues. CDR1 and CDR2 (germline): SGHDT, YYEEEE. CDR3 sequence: CASSFTGWSTEAFF. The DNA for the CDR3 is TGTGCCAGCAGCTTCACAGGGTGGAGTACTGAAGCTTTCTTT.

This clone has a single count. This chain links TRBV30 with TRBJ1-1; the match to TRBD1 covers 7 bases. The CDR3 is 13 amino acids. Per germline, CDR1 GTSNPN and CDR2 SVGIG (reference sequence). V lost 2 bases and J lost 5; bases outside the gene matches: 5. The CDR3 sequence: CAWSLSGGTEAFF. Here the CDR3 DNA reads TGTGCCTGGAGTCTTTCAGGGGGTACTGAAGCTTTCTTT. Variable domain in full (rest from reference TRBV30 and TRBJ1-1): SQTIHQWPATLVQPVGSPLSLECTVEGTSNPNLYWYRQAAGRGLQLLFYSVGIGQISSEVPQNLSASRPQDRQFILSSKKLLLSDSGFYLCAWSLSGGTEAFFGQGTRLTVV.

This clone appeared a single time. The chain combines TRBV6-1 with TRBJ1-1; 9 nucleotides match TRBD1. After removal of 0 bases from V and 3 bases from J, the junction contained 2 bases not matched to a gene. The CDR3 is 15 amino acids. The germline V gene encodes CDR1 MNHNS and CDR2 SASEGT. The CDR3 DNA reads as TGTGCCAGCAGTGAAGCCGACAGGGGGTACACTGAAGCTTTCTTT. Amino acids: CASSEADRGYTEAFF.

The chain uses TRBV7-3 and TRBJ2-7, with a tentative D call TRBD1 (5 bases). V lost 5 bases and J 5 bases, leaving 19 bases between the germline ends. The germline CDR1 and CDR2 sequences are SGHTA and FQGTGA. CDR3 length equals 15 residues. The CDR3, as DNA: TGTGCCAGCAGCCGAAGGGGCAGAGGTCTTGACGAGCAGTACTTC. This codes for CASSRRGRGLDEQYF.

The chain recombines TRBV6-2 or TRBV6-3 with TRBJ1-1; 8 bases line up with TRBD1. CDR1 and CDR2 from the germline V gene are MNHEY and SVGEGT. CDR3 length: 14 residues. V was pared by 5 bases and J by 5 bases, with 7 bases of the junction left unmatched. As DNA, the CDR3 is TGTGCCAGCAGTCCCAGGGGGCGAAGGACTGAAGCTTTCTTT. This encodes CASSPRGRRTEAFF.

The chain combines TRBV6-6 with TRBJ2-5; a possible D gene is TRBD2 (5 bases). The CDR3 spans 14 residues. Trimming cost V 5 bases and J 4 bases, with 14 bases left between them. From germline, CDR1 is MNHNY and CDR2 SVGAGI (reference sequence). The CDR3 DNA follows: TGTGCCAGCAGTCCCCCGGGGAGCGGAGAGACCCAGTACTTC. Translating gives CASSPPGSGETQYF.

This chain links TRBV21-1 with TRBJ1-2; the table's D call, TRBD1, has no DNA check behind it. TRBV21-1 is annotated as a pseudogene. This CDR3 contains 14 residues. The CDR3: CASREQGASTGYTF. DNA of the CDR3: TGTGCCAGCAGGGAACAGGGGGCGAGCACTGGCTACACCTTC.

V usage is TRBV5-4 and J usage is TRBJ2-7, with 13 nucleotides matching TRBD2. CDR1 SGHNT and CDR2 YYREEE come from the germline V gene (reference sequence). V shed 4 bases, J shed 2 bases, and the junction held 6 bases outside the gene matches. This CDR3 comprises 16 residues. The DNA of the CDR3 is TGTGCCAGCAGCACCGGACTAGCGGGGGCCCCCTACGAGCAGTACTTC. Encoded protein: CASSTGLAGAPYEQYF.

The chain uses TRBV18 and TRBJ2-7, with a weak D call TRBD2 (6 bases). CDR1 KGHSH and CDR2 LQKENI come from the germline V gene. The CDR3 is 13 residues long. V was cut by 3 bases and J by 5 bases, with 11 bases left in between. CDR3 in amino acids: CASSPATGDEQYF. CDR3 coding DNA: TGTGCCAGCTCACCCGCGACGGGAGACGAGCAGTACTTC.

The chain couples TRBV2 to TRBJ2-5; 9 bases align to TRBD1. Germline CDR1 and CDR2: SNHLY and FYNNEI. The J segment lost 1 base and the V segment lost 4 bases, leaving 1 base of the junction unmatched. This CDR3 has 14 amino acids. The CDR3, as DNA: TGTGCCAGCAGTGCGGACAGGGGCCAAGAGACCCAGTACTTC. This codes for CASSADRGQETQYF. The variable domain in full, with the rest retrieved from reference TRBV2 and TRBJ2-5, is EPEVTQTPSHQVTQMGQEVILRCVPISNHLYFYWYRQILGQKVEFLVSFYNNEISEKSEIFDDQFSVERPDGSNFTLKIRSTKLEDSAMYFCASSADRGQETQYFGPGTRLLVL.

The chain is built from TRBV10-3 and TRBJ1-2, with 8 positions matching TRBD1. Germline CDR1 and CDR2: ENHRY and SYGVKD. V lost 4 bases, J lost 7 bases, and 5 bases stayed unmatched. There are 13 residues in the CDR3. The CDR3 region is CAISVTGGVGYTF. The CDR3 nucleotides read TGTGCCATCAGTGTCACAGGGGGAGTTGGCTACACCTTC.

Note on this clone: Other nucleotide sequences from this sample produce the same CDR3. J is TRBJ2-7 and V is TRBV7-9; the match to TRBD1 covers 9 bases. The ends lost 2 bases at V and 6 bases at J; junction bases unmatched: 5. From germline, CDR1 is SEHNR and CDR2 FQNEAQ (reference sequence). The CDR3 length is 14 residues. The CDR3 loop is CASSLPGQGGEQYF. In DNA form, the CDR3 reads TGTGCCAGCAGCTTACCGGGACAGGGCGGCGAGCAGTACTTC.

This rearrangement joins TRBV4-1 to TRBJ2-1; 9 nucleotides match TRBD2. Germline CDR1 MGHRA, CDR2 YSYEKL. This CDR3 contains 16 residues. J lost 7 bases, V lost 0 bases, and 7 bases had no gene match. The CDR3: CASSQDQAGGGNEQFF. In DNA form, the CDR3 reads TGCGCCAGCAGCCAAGATCAAGCGGGGGGCGGAAATGAGCAGTTCTTC.

The CDR3 spells CASSPCTSGFQGYEQYF. The CDR3 nucleotides read TGTGCCAGCAGCCCCTGTACTAGCGGGTTCCAAGGCTACGAGCAGTACTTC. The chain recombines TRBV21-1 with TRBJ2-7; TRBD2 is the table's D call and was not checked against the DNA. TRBV21-1 is marked as a pseudogene. The CDR3 loop spans 17 amino acids.